The clone carrying this TCR beta chain was seen repeatedly, ten times or more. In TCRdb, the RACE reads were re-called with MiXCR into one record per CDR3 protein. Of about 140,000 distinct CDR3 sequences in the sample, over 9.5% were seen once. This CDR3 has 13 amino acids. Germline CDR1 and CDR2: LGHDT and YNNKEL (reference sequence). Deletions cut 0 bases from V and 5 bases from J, with 8 bases between. The data were obtained in a study of human T cells and chemical hapten exposure. The time point: patch test 2, 6 weeks after DPC sensitization. Treatment defined: therapeutic diphenylcyclopropenone sensitization with weekly scalp DPC.

Here the sequenced sample was whole blood, taken in connection with sensitization to the hapten diphenylcyclopropenone (DPC). The sequence came from a woman aged 50 to 65 with alopecia areata. Some clones in this sample may be carry-over from other donors' samples. The genes are TRBV3-1 and TRBJ2-7; D is uncertain. The CDR3 spells CASSQDLRNEQYF. The DNA of the CDR3 is TGTGCCAGCAGCCAAGATCTGAGGAACGAGCAGTACTTC.